The rows below give T cell receptor beta chains drawn from one sample of a study of response to subunit inactivated influenza vaccine. TCRdb used MiXCR to reprocess the RT-PCR reads, holding one entry per CDR3 protein. The sample has about 500,000 distinct CDR3 sequences; 15% to 20% are singletons. Sequenced here: CD4+ T cells sorted from PBMCs, sampled around 25 months after vaccination. Every receptor here comes from a man aged 50-75 years who received an inactivated influenza vaccine. CDR3s include the opening cysteine and the closing phenylalanine or tryptophan. D genes are given only for firm matches. Size values are once, few and many counts, or a class for expanded clones, and some rows have none.

d_call	v_call	j_call	clone_size	cdr3_nt	cdr3_aa
.	TRBV11-1	TRBJ2-3	few	TGTGCCAGCAGCCCTAACTTAGGGCTTCGGTCTTCAGATACGCAGTATTTT	CASSPNLGLRSSDTQYF
TRBD1	TRBV7-2	TRBJ2-7	.	TGTGCCAGCAGCTTAGGGGCAGGGGGCTTCAGCGAGCAGTACTTC	CASSLGAGGFSEQYF
.	TRBV20-1	TRBJ2-7	.	TGCAGTGCTGAGGACAGATCCCGGGGGAACGAGCAGTACTTC	CSAEDRSRGNEQYF
.	TRBV6-1	TRBJ2-1	many	TGTGCCAGCAGTGAATCGTTTAATGAGCAGTTCTTC	CASSESFNEQFF
.	TRBV5-1	TRBJ1-3	.	TGCGCCAGCAGCTTGGACCAGGGAAGAAACACCATATATTTT	CASSLDQGRNTIYF
TRBD1	TRBV20-1	TRBJ1-6	few	TGCAGTGCTGCCTCGGACAGGGGGAATTCACCCCTCCACTTT	CSAASDRGNSPLHF
TRBD2	TRBV6-5	TRBJ2-3	few	TGTGCCAGCAGTTACGCGGGAGTAAGCACAGATACGCAGTATTTT	CASSYAGVSTDTQYF
TRBD2	TRBV20-1	TRBJ2-7	.	TGCAGTGCCAGCTTGGGCGGGAGGGCCTACGAGCAGTACTTC	CSASLGGRAYEQYF
TRBD1	TRBV7-9	TRBJ1-4	few	TGTGCCAGCAGCGCAAGGGACAGTCAAAAACTGTTTTTT	CASSARDSQKLFF
.	TRBV6-1	TRBJ1-6	.	TGTGCCAGCAGTGAAACGATACAGGGTCGTTCACCCCTCCACTTT	CASSETIQGRSPLHF
.	TRBV21-1	TRBJ2-1	once	TGTGCCAGCAGCAAAGGGGTTGGGACTAGGCGTTGGAATGAGCAGTTCTTC	CASSKGVGTRRWNEQFF
TRBD1	TRBV12-3/TRBV12-4	TRBJ2-7	.	TGTGCCAGCAGAGGGGACAGAGGAGGCATCTACGAGCAGTACTTC	CASRGDRGGIYEQYF
TRBD2	TRBV20-1	TRBJ2-2	many	TGCAGTGCTATGGGACTAGCGGGGCTCACCGGGGAGCTGTTTTTT	CSAMGLAGLTGELFF
.	TRBV6-2/TRBV6-3	TRBJ2-2	few	TGTGCCAGCAGAGGGTACCCGAACACCGGGGAGCTGTTTTTT	CASRGYPNTGELFF
TRBD2	TRBV7-2	TRBJ2-1	few	TGTGCCAGCACCACCGCGGCTGGCGGGAGGGGGAATGAGCAGTTCTTC	CASTTAAGGRGNEQFF
.	TRBV20-1	TRBJ1-4	few	TGCAGTGCTATAGAAACTGTTAATGAAAAACTGTTTTTT	CSAIETVNEKLFF
.	TRBV5-1	TRBJ2-5	few	TGCGCCAGCAGCTCCGGAAACAGAGGAGAGACCCAGTACTTC	CASSSGNRGETQYF
TRBD2	TRBV5-1	TRBJ2-2	few	TGCGCCAGCAGCCCAGGGACTAGCGGTGTAACCGGGGAGCTGTTTTTT	CASSPGTSGVTGELFF
.	TRBV29-1	TRBJ2-7	.	TGCAGCGTTGTAGCGGATCGGGCCGTCTACGAGCAGTACTTC	CSVVADRAVYEQYF
TRBD2	TRBV7-2	TRBJ2-7	many	TGTGCCAGCAGTCCGGGACTAGCGGCCTACGAGCAGTACTTC	CASSPGLAAYEQYF
.	TRBV18	TRBJ2-5	.	TGTGCCAGCTCACCATTGTCAGGAAGTCAAGAGACCCAGTACTTC	CASSPLSGSQETQYF
.	TRBV28	TRBJ2-2	few	TGTGCCAGTCATGAACAGCCCACCGGGGAGCTGTTTTTT	CASHEQPTGELFF
TRBD1	TRBV5-1	TRBJ1-2	few	TGCGCCAGCAGCTTGACGGGACAGGGATATGGCTACACCTTC	CASSLTGQGYGYTF
TRBD1	TRBV7-8	TRBJ1-5	few	TGTGCCAGCAGCTTGCAACCGGGACAGAGCAATCAGCCCCAGCATTTT	CASSLQPGQSNQPQHF
.	TRBV18	TRBJ1-2	.	TGTGCCAGCTCACCGCAGGGGCACGACTATGGCTACACCTTC	CASSPQGHDYGYTF
TRBD2	TRBV12-3/TRBV12-4	TRBJ2-3	few	TGTGCCAGCAGTGAGCCGGGACTAGGAAACACAGATACGCAGTATTTT	CASSEPGLGNTDTQYF
TRBD2	TRBV5-1	TRBJ2-1	many	TGCGCCAGCAGCTTGGCTGGCGGGAGTATGAATGAGCAGTTCTTC	CASSLAGGSMNEQFF
.	TRBV6-2/TRBV6-3	TRBJ2-1	.	TGTGCCAGCACCCGTAACAATGAGCAGTTCTTC	CASTRNNEQFF